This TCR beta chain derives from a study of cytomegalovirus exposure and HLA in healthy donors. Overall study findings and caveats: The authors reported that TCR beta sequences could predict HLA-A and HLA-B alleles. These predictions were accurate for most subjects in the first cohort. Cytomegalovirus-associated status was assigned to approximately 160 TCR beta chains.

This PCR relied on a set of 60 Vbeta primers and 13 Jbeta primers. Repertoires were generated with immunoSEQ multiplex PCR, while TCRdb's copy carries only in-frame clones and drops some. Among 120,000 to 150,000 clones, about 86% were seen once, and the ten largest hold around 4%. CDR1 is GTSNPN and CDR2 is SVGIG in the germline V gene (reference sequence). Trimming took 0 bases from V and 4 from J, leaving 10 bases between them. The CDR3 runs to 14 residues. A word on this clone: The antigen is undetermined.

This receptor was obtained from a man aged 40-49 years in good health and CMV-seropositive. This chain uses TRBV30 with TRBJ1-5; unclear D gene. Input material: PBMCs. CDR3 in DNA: TGTGCCTGGAGTGTACTCGATCAAAATCAGCCCCAGCATTTT. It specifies CAWSVLDQNQPQHF.